A single sample is the source of the 27 T cell receptor beta chains below, sequenced in a study of blood T cell repertoires in COVID-19. Only in-frame clones appear in the TCRdb table, and some are missing; sequencing was by immunoSEQ multiplex PCR. The data hold a few hundred thousand clones, with approximately 84% observed a single time. The source material was PBMCs or T cells enriched from blood (not recorded which). The receptors were gathered from a woman under 40 who had recovered from COVID-19.

The chain uses TRBV18 and TRBJ1-2; 11 bases are shared with TRBD1. The CDR3 totals 17 residues. CDR1 is KGHSH and CDR2 is LQKENI in the germline V gene. Germline trimming cut 1 base from V and 3 bases from J; bases unmatched to any gene: 7. This CDR3 is CASSPQRWTGGDYGYTF. CDR3 bases: TGTGCCAGCTCACCACAGAGATGGACAGGGGGCGACTATGGCTACACCTTC.

This chain uses TRBV6-6 with TRBJ2-5, with 13 bases that match TRBD2. Germline V lookup: CDR1 MNHNY, CDR2 SVGAGI (reference sequence). This CDR3 is built from 14 residues. V trimming: 7 bases; J trimming: 7 bases; junction bases outside the gene matches: 6. The CDR3 bases are TGTGCCAGCAAAAGGACTAGCGGGGGCGGGACCCAGTACTTC. Protein product: CASKRTSGGGTQYF.

This clone was detected once. V is TRBV9 and J is TRBJ1-1, with 9 bases fitting TRBD1. CDR3 length: 16 residues. J lost 4 bases, V lost 3 bases, and 10 bases had no gene match. The germline V gene has CDR1 SGDLS and CDR2 YYNGEE. CDR3 sequence reads: CASSARTGDRRTEAFF. DNA of the CDR3: TGTGCCAGCAGCGCCAGGACAGGGGATCGACGCACTGAAGCTTTCTTT.

J is TRBJ2-1 and V is TRBV28; 7 bases line up with TRBD1. Trimming at V came to 6 bases and at J to 7 bases, leaving 15 bases not matched to a gene. Germline V CDR1 and CDR2: MDHEN, SYDVKM. There are 16 residues in the CDR3. For the CDR3, the DNA is TGTGCCAGCAGCCGTCCCGGGACAGAGTTGGTAAATGAGCAGTTCTTC. Translation gives CASSRPGTELVNEQFF.

This sequence joins TRBV7-9 and TRBJ1-1; 7 nucleotides align to TRBD1. The V gene's germline CDR1 is SEHNR and CDR2 FQNEAQ (reference sequence). The CDR3 is 14 residues long. V dropped 5 bases and J dropped 1; count of bases not matched to a gene: 4. CDR3 residues: CASSAGTANTEAFF. Written as DNA, the CDR3 is TGTGCCAGCAGCGCCGGGACAGCGAACACTGAAGCTTTCTTT.

V is TRBV3-1 (or the pseudogene TRBV3-2) and J is TRBJ1-6; D not resolved. From germline, CDR1 is LGHDT and CDR2 YNNKEL (reference sequence). Trimming removed 0 bases from V and 9 bases from J, with 15 bases in between. This CDR3 spans 16 amino acids. CDR3 sequence (DNA): TGTGCCAGCAGCCAAGATCTTGCAGCCTCAGGTTCACCCCTCCACTTT. Translating gives CASSQDLAASGSPLHF.

The genes are TRBV5-1 and TRBJ1-2; a weak D match, TRBD1 (5 bases). Germline V gene sequence: CDR1 SGHRS, CDR2 YFSETQ. This CDR3 has 16 residues. V lost 0 bases to trimming and J lost 3 bases, with 15 bases between them. CDR3 bases: TGCGCCAGCAGCTTGGCCGTGGGGGGTGCGGACTATGGCTACACCTTC. This gives the protein CASSLAVGGADYGYTF.

The rearrangement uses TRBV5-8 and TRBJ1-2; D uncertain. CDR3 length equals 16 residues. Germline CDR1 is SGHTS and CDR2 is YDEGEE. The V and J ends lost 0 bases and 2 bases respectively, with 14 bases between them. CDR3 DNA: TGTGCCAGCAGCTTGGCCCCTGCCGGGGTCAACTATGGCTACACCTTC. As protein: CASSLAPAGVNYGYTF.

The V and J genes are TRBV5-1 and TRBJ2-7; D is perhaps TRBD2 (6 bases). Germline CDR1 is SGHRS and CDR2 is YFSETQ. CDR3 length: 13 amino acids. The ends were cut back, 3 bases at V and 6 bases at J, with 13 bases in the middle. CDR3 residues: CASSWDGSGEQYF. DNA of the CDR3: TGCGCCAGCAGCTGGGACGGGAGTGGCGAGCAGTACTTC.

This chain joins TRBV5-1 and TRBJ2-2; 12 bases fit TRBD2. Germline V gene sequence: CDR1 SGHRS, CDR2 YFSETQ. V was pared by 1 base and J by 7 bases, with 11 bases of the junction left unmatched. The CDR3 runs to 18 residues. Here the CDR3 reads CASSLRTASGGADGELFF. CDR3 coding DNA: TGCGCCAGCAGCTTGCGGACTGCTAGCGGGGGGGCCGACGGGGAGCTGTTTTTT.

The chain has TRBV5-6 and TRBJ2-7, with D tentatively TRBD2 (5 bases). With 5 bases removed from V and 6 bases from J, the gap between germline ends came to 12 bases. The CDR3 length is 12 residues. The V gene's germline CDR1 is SGHDT and CDR2 YYEEEE. CDR3 DNA sequence: TGTGCCAGCAGGCGCCCGGCGGGCGAGCAGTACTTC. Translating gives CASRRPAGEQYF.

This clone occurred once. The genes are TRBV5-1 and TRBJ2-1; 11 bases agree with TRBD1. Germline loops: CDR1 SGHRS, CDR2 YFSETQ. CDR3 length: 14 amino acids. With 2 bases clipped from V and 6 bases from J, the junction kept 1 base outside the gene matches. CDR3 sequence reads: CASSFGTGGNEQFF. The CDR3 coding sequence is TGCGCCAGCAGCTTCGGGACAGGGGGCAATGAGCAGTTCTTC.

V is TRBV5-5 and J is TRBJ2-2; 12 bases match TRBD1. Germline lookup yields CDR1 SGHKS and CDR2 YYEKEE (reference sequence). There are 17 residues in the CDR3. V trimming: 4 bases; J trimming: 7 bases; junction bases outside the gene matches: 11. The CDR3 DNA follows: TGTGCCAGCAGCCGGACCGGGACAGGGGGCTTCATCGGGGAGCTGTTTTTT. It specifies CASSRTGTGGFIGELFF.

CDR3 sequence: CATSRDAGRRVNQPQHF. The CDR3 region has the DNA TGTGCCACCAGCAGAGATGCGGGGCGCAGGGTCAATCAGCCCCAGCATTTT. This chain uses TRBV15 with TRBJ1-5; possibly TRBD1 for D (5 bases). Trimming cost V 0 bases and J 3 bases, with 15 bases left between them. The CDR3 is 17 amino acids. The germline gives CDR1 LNHNV, CDR2 YYDKDF (reference sequence).

The chain carries TRBV18 and TRBJ2-3; 8 bases agree with TRBD2. J lost 8 bases, V lost 0 bases, and 34 bases had no gene match. The CDR3 spans 24 residues. The germline V gene has CDR1 KGHSH and CDR2 LQKENI. CDR3 protein: CASSPPFGHYSGGGSQSPHGTQYF. CDR3 DNA: TGTGCCAGCTCACCACCGTTCGGGCACTATTCGGGCGGGGGGTCACAGTCCCCACATGGTACGCAGTATTTT.

The V call is TRBV7-2, the J call TRBJ1-1; 10 nucleotides match TRBD1. After removal of 3 bases from V and 1 base from J, the junction contained 5 bases not matched to a gene. The length of the CDR3 is 16 residues. CDR1 is SGHTA and CDR2 is FQGNSA in the germline V gene. The CDR3 nucleotides are TGTGCCAGCAGCTTCACCGGGACAGGGGCGAACACTGAAGCTTTCTTT. It specifies CASSFTGTGANTEAFF.

This clone has a single count. V gene TRBV12-5 combines with J gene TRBJ2-2, with TRBD1 identical over 10 bases. CDR3 length: 18 residues. In germline, CDR1 is LGHNT, CDR2 FRNRAP. V trimming: 4 bases; J trimming: 0 bases; junction bases outside the gene matches: 8. The DNA of the CDR3 is TGTGCTAGTGGTTACTCCGACAGGGGGCGAGCGAACACCGGGGAGCTGTTTTTT. Protein product: CASGYSDRGRANTGELFF. Combining the CDR3 with reference TRBV12-5 and TRBJ2-2 gives the whole variable domain DARVTQTPRHKVTEMGQEVTMRCQPILGHNTVFWYRQTMMQGLELLAYFRNRAPLDDSGMPKDRFSAEMPDATLATLKIQPSEPRDSAVYFCASGYSDRGRANTGELFFGEGSRLTVL.

This clone was counted only a few times. V usage is TRBV2 and J usage is TRBJ1-3; tentatively, D is TRBD1 (5 bases). The CDR3 extends over 16 amino acids. Germline V gives CDR1 SNHLY, CDR2 FYNNEI. Between the trimmed V and J ends, which lost 4 bases and 0 bases, there was a span of 13 bases. The CDR3 region has the DNA TGTGCCAGCAGTGTCGGAGGGGTTGGCTCTGGAAACACCATATATTTT. Encoded protein: CASSVGGVGSGNTIYF.

V usage is TRBV2 and J usage is TRBJ1-2; no clear D gene. Germline CDR1 is SNHLY and CDR2 is FYNNEI. The V and J ends lost 6 bases and 7 bases respectively, with 18 bases between them. There are 14 residues in the CDR3. CDR3 in amino acids: CASRPDRGLSGYTF. The CDR3 DNA is TGTGCCAGCAGACCCGACCGGGGTTTAAGTGGCTACACCTTC. The full variable domain, rest sourced from reference TRBV2 and TRBJ1-2, is EPEVTQTPSHQVTQMGQEVILRCVPISNHLYFYWYRQILGQKVEFLVSFYNNEISEKSEIFDDQFSVERPDGSNFTLKIRSTKLEDSAMYFCASRPDRGLSGYTFGSGTRLTVV.

V gene TRBV6-6 combines with J gene TRBJ1-5, with 8 bases fitting TRBD1. The germline CDR1 and CDR2 sequences are MNHNY and SVGAGI (reference sequence). Trimming took 5 bases from V and 0 from J; bases not matched to a gene: 9. This CDR3 contains 17 residues. CDR3 amino acids: CASSPTGAGSSNQPQHF. The CDR3 DNA reads TGTGCCAGCAGTCCGACAGGGGCTGGTTCTAGCAATCAGCCCCAGCATTTT.

This clone was found a few times. The chain uses TRBV19 and TRBJ2-2, with D possibly matching TRBD2 (6 bases). CDR1 and CDR2 from the germline V gene are LNHDA and SQIVND (reference sequence). Trimming pared 1 base from V and 4 bases from J, leaving 13 bases between. The CDR3 is 16 residues long. The CDR3: CASSIGGGPSTGELFF. The CDR3 DNA reads as TGTGCCAGTAGTATAGGAGGAGGGCCTAGCACCGGGGAGCTGTTTTTT.

This chain joins TRBV6-5 and TRBJ1-1, with a weak D call TRBD1 (6 bases). Trimming left V 5 bases short and J 6 bases short, with 13 bases between. Per the germline V gene, CDR1 is MNHEY and CDR2 is SVGAGI. The CDR3 totals 13 residues. In nucleotides, the CDR3 is TGTGCCAGCAGTCACCGGGACAAATCTGAAGCTTTCTTT. It codes for CASSHRDKSEAFF.

The chain joins TRBV28 to TRBJ2-7; 8 bases match TRBD2. From germline, CDR1 is MDHEN and CDR2 SYDVKM. V gave up 11 bases and J gave up 4 bases; unmatched junction bases: 16. This CDR3 spans 15 amino acids. The DNA for the CDR3 is TGTGCCCCGGACTTCCGGGGGGGAAGGACTTACGAGCAGTACTTC. Protein: CAPDFRGGRTYEQYF.

This clone was counted a single time. This chain connects TRBV5-1 to TRBJ1-6, with 8 positions matching TRBD1. The CDR3 is 14 amino acids. CDR1 is SGHRS and CDR2 is YFSETQ in the germline V gene. The ends lost 4 bases at V and 12 bases at J; junction bases unmatched: 9. CDR3 protein: CASSLDREYGPLHF. The DNA for the CDR3 is TGCGCCAGCAGCCTGGACAGGGAATACGGACCCCTCCACTTT.

In this sample, this clone turned up once. The rearrangement uses TRBV28 and TRBJ1-2; 8 bases match TRBD1. The germline gives CDR1 MDHEN, CDR2 SYDVKM. The CDR3 runs 14 residues. V was pared by 5 bases and J by 8 bases, with 10 bases of the junction left unmatched. CDR3 residues: CASSPGQVIGGYTF. CDR3 in DNA: TGTGCCAGCAGTCCGGGACAGGTCATAGGGGGCTACACCTTC.

The chain has TRBV10-2 and TRBJ1-1, with a tentative D call TRBD1 (5 bases). V was shortened by 2 bases and J by 5 bases, with 9 bases between the two germline ends. Germline values: CDR1 WSHSY, CDR2 SAAADI. CDR3 length: 13 residues. For the CDR3, the DNA is TGCGCCAGCAGTGAGAGGGGTTGGACTGAAGCTTTCTTT. Its translation: CASSERGWTEAFF.

The rearrangement joins TRBV30 to TRBJ1-2; TRBD1 agrees at 7 bases. The CDR3 runs 14 residues. Losses at the gene ends were 2 bases for V and 4 bases for J; bases not matched to a gene: 7. Germline values: CDR1 GTSNPN, CDR2 SVGIG (reference sequence). This CDR3 reads CAWSSRQGSYGYTF. The CDR3 DNA follows: TGTGCCTGGAGTTCACGACAGGGTTCCTATGGCTACACCTTC.